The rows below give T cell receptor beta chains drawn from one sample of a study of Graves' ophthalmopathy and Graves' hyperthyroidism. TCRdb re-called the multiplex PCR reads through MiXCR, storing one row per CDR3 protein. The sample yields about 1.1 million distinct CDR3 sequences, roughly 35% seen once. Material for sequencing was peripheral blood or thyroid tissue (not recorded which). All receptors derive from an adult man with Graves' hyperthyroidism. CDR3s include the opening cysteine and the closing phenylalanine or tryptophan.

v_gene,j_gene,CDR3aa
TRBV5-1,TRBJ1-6,CASSLEASSSPLHF
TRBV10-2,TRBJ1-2,CASSESRTGSYGYTF
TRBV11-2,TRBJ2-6,CASSQDIAGANVLTF
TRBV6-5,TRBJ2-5,CASSKTGDFQETQYF
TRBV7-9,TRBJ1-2,CAAGAGYYGYTF
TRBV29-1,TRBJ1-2,CSVDQGDKVDGYTF
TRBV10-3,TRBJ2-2,CAISDAGTPGELFF
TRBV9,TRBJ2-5,CASSPGGAETQYF
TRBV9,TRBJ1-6,CASSGGGGRGNSPLHF
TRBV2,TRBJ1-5,CASSEARMGNQPQHF
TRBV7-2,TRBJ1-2,CASSLGTGGASYGYTF
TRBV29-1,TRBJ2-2,CSVPRGGGELFF
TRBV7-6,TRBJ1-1,CASSPKQGTTEAFF
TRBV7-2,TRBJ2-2,CASSDRTPGELFF
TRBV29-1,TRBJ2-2,CSVAPGGLSPGELFF
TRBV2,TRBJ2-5,CASSEWGRSLETQYF
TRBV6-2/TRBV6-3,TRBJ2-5,CASSPQALQGIQETQYF
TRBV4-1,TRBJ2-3,CASRTLHGSTDTQYF
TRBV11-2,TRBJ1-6,CASSHGRNSPLHF
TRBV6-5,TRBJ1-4,CASGMDRVREKLFF
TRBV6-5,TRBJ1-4,CASSWEKLFF
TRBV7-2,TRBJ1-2,CASSSRQGSGGYTF
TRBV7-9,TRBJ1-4,CASREREGSSQKLFF
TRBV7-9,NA,CASSQTTGNSIYEQYF
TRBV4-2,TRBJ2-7,CASSQERGGDSYEQYF
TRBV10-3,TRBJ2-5,CASKAGGLGTQYF
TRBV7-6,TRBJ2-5,CASGLGSRGYQETQYF
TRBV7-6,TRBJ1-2,CASSINPASYGYTF
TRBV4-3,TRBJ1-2,CASSQDLRGLNYGYTF
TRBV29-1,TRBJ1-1,CSVLVAGF
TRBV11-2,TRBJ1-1,CASSLSNGLNTEAFF
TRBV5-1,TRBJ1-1,CASSLRTGVTNTEAFF
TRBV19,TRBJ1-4,CASSIWDGDEKLFF
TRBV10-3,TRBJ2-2,CASSPGRLHTGELFF
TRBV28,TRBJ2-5,CASTTSGDNQETQYF
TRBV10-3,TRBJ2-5,CAISDGQGGETQYF
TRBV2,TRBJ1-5,CASSATRTGINQPQHF
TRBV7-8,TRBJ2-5,CASGNRGFGETQYF
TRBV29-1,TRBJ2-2,CSVAVGGTGELFF
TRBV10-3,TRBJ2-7,CAISDSGRSPYEQYF
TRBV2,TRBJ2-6,CASSEEANVLTF
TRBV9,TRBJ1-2,CASSVTSGGRHGYTF
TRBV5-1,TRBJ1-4,CASSLPSGALSEKLFF
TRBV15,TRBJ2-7,CATSRDRVLAGYDEQYF
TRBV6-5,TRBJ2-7,CASRELAGGLYEQYF
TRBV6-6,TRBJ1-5,CASSYPRGQANQPQHF
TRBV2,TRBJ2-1,CASSYSGLMGNEQFF
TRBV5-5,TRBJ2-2,CASSLLEAGAGVAGELFF
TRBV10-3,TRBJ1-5,CATGQRNQPQHF
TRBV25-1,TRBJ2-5,CASRSDSADKSQETQYF
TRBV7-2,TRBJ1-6,CASSPMPQTTYNSPLHF
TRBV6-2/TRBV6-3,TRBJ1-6,CASSRRNSPLHF
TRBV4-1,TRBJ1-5,CASSQDGSLQGNQPQHF
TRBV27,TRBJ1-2,CASSSGSRYGYTF
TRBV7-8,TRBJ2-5,CASSVSGTKETQYF
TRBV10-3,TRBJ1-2,CAVRTMGGDGYTF
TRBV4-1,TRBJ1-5,CASSQDPGNSNQPQHF
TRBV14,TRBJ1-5,CASSGGQPYSNQPQHF
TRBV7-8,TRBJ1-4,CASSLYRGGEKLFF